This TCR beta chain was identified in a study of T cell responses to AZD1222 COVID-19 vaccine. Study outcomes and limitations: Spike was spanned by vaccine-associated CD4 TCRs, which were dominant at 160-218 and 743-854. Repertoire sampling was restricted to post-peak T cell response timepoints.

The CDR3 is 12 residues long. The V end was cut by 0 bases, the J end by 9 bases, with 7 bases between. CDR1 is MNHEY, CDR2 SVGEGT, per germline. Only in-frame clones appear in the TCRdb table, and some are missing; sequencing was by immunoSEQ multiplex PCR. Seen here are approximately 220,000 clones, around 93% observed once, and the top ten hold around 1%. Details on this clone: Its antigen is unidentified.

The chain links TRBV6-2 or TRBV6-3 to TRBJ2-3; D possibly matches TRBD1 or TRBD2 (5 bases each). This receptor was taken from an adult in good health. The sample consisted of peripheral blood, taken on day 0 of MenACWY control vaccination. CDR3 sequence reads: CASSYSWGTQYF. In DNA form, the CDR3 reads TGTGCCAGCAGTTACTCGTGGGGGACGCAGTATTTT.